A selection of T cell receptor beta chains follows, all from one sample in a study of cytomegalovirus exposure and HLA in healthy donors. Data came from immunoSEQ multiplex PCR; TCRdb stores just in-frame clones and leaves some out. This sample has roughly 120,000 clones, with around 81% found just once. Source material: PBMCs. The receptors derive from a woman aged 40-49 years in good health and CMV-seronegative. The CDR3 runs from the conserved cysteine through the conserved F or W. The D gene is left open where the match is weak.

>TRBV4-2|TRBD2
CASSQAGGPTGELFF
>TRBV2|TRBD2
CASSGPGLAAYNEQFF
>TRBV15|TRBD1
CATSRDPRDSSNQPQHF
>TRBV5-4|TRBD1
CASSVMTGAVSNEKLFF
>TRBV4-1|.
CASSQDGGNVPDTQYF
>TRBV10-3|.
CAISESPRQAGVVTQYF
>TRBV4-1|TRBD2
CASSQIAGSYNEQFF
>TRBV28|TRBD1
CASSSTGTGYGYTF
>TRBV5-1|TRBD1
CASSLATGSFNYGYTF
>TRBV4-3|.
CASSQEAGRVNQPQHF
>TRBV29-1|.
CSVPKLRNGYTF
>TRBV27|.
CASRKRVLDTEAFF
>TRBV5-1|.
CASSFDSSGANVLTF
>TRBV18|TRBD1
CASRTGDNQPQHF
>TRBV2|TRBD1
CASSPTGTVAYEQYF
>TRBV7-3|.
CASSLEAGPQETQYF
>TRBV5-6|.
CASSYQRDRRYEQYF
>TRBV9|.
CASSVTGIYNYGYTF
>TRBV9|.
CASSVLENMNTEAFF
>TRBV6-4|TRBD1
CASSLNPGQEYGYTF
>TRBV27|.
CASSLWKTEITGELFF
>TRBV6-5|.
CASSLRDSINEQFF
>TRBV4-1|.
CASSQDSGNPYGYTF
>TRBV28|.
CASSGQGLYEQYF
>TRBV11-3|.
CASSLTASTDTQYF
>TRBV6-4|TRBD2
CASSEFSGRSEQFF
>TRBV6-5|TRBD1
CASRPGQGPEAFF
>TRBV9|TRBD1
CASSVGGTANTEAFF
>TRBV4-1|TRBD2
CASSQEPSGGTDTQYF